One and the same sample provided the 18 T cell receptor beta chains below, sequenced in a study of cytomegalovirus exposure and HLA in healthy donors. Primers: 60 Vbeta forward and 13 Jbeta reverse. TCRdb's table, derived via immunoSEQ multiplex PCR, lists solely in-frame clones and lacks some. The sample gives 150,000 to 200,000 clones, around 81% of which show up once; 2.1% is in the top ten. Sequenced input: PBMCs. The receptors shown here come from a young woman in good health and CMV-seropositive.

The chain links TRBV7-3 to TRBJ2-1, with D uncertain. The CDR3 totals 16 residues. Trimming pared 5 bases from V and 0 bases from J, leaving 14 bases between. The V gene's germline CDR1 is SGHTA and CDR2 FQGTGA. CDR3 sequence reads: CASSKGTASSYNEQFF. For the CDR3, the DNA is TGTGCCAGCAGCAAAGGCACAGCAAGCTCCTACAATGAGCAGTTCTTC. Complete variable domain (other parts from reference TRBV7-3 and TRBJ2-1): GAGVSQTPSNKVTEKGKYVELRCDPISGHTALYWYRQSLGQGPEFLIYFQGTGAADDSGLPNDRFFAVRPEGSVSTLKIQRTERGDSAVYLCASSKGTASSYNEQFFGPGTRLTVL.

This chain connects TRBV5-6 to TRBJ2-5; D perhaps matches TRBD2 (7 bases). V was trimmed by 3 bases and J by 0 bases, leaving 18 bases between them. The CDR3 covers 17 residues. Germline V gives CDR1 SGHDT, CDR2 YYEEEE. The CDR3 nucleotides are TGTGCCAGCAGCTGGGGGGGGGCGGGACGACACCAAGAGACCCAGTACTTC. Its translation is CASSWGGAGRHQETQYF.

This clone was recorded a few times. The chain recombines TRBV7-9 with TRBJ2-5, with D perhaps matching TRBD1 (6 bases). Germline V gene lookup returns CDR1 SEHNR and CDR2 FQNEAQ (reference sequence). Trimming left V 5 bases short and J 0 bases short, with 16 bases between. The CDR3 is 16 amino acids. The CDR3 region has the DNA TGTGCCAGCAGCCGCTTCAGGGGCGAAAACCAAGAGACCCAGTACTTC. Its translation is CASSRFRGENQETQYF.

The V gene is TRBV6-5, the J gene TRBJ1-4; D remains unclear. The germline V and J ends were trimmed by 2 bases and 6 bases, with 7 bases remaining between them. This CDR3 has 13 amino acids. Germline CDR1 is MNHEY and CDR2 is SVGAGI. CDR3 coding DNA: TGTGCCAGCAGTTACAGCGGCGATGAAAAACTGTTTTTT. Residues: CASSYSGDEKLFF.

This clone was recorded once. The chain links TRBV6-5 to TRBJ1-2; 8 nucleotides align to TRBD1. Germline CDR1 is MNHEY and CDR2 is SVGAGI. The CDR3 has 13 residues. V shed 2 bases, J shed 8 bases, and the junction held 4 bases outside the gene matches. This CDR3 is CASSYTQGGGYTF. The DNA for the CDR3 is TGTGCCAGCAGTTACACACAGGGGGGAGGCTACACCTTC.

The chain employs TRBV25-1 and TRBJ2-5; TRBD2 might be the D (6 bases). Trimming shortened V by 2 bases and J by 5 bases, and 12 bases separated the two germline ends. The length of the CDR3 is 14 residues. Germline CDR1 reads MGHDK; CDR2 reads SYGVNS. The CDR3 sequence is CASSEPPGGETQYF. The CDR3 nucleotides read TGTGCCAGCAGTGAACCCCCTGGGGGGGAGACCCAGTACTTC. Using reference TRBV25-1 and TRBJ2-5 for the parts outside the CDR3, the full variable domain is EADIYQTPRYLVIGTGKKITLECSQTMGHDKMYWYQQDPGMELHLIHYSYGVNSTEKGDLSSESTVSRIRTEHFPLTLESARPSHTSQYLCASSEPPGGETQYFGPGTRLLVL.

The V and J genes are TRBV6-1 and TRBJ1-4; 8 nucleotides line up with TRBD1. With V trimmed by 7 bases and J by 15 bases, 10 bases remained unmatched. This CDR3 is built from 12 residues. Germline-derived CDR1 and CDR2 are MNHNS and SASEGT. The DNA for the CDR3 is TGTGCCAGCACCCTCAACAGGGGGGAAATGTTTTTT. It specifies CASTLNRGEMFF.

V gene TRBV2 combines with J gene TRBJ1-6; weak D call: TRBD1 (5 bases). The V gene lost 6 bases and the J gene lost 6 bases, with 18 bases spanning the gap. Germline V gives CDR1 SNHLY, CDR2 FYNNEI. This CDR3 region has 16 residues. CDR3 residues: CASRLIRQGSNSPLHF. CDR3 coding DNA: TGTGCCAGCAGACTAATTCGGCAGGGTAGTAATTCACCCCTCCACTTT.

V gene TRBV4-3 combines with J gene TRBJ1-4; D possibly corresponds to TRBD1 (6 bases). V shed 1 base and J shed 4 bases, with 13 bases lying between them. CDR3 size: 16 residues. Germline V gene lookup returns CDR1 LGHNA and CDR2 YSLEER. CDR3 residues: CASSQAGGTINEKLFF. The CDR3 nucleotides read TGCGCCAGCAGCCAAGCTGGGGGCACGATTAATGAAAAACTGTTTTTT.

The rearrangement links TRBV4-1 to TRBJ2-3; D remains unclear. The V gene lost 0 bases and the J gene lost 5 bases, with 9 bases spanning the gap. The CDR3 runs to 14 residues. Per the germline V gene, CDR1 is MGHRA and CDR2 is YSYEKL. The CDR3 nucleotides are TGCGCCAGCAGCCAAGATGTGTCCGGAGATACGCAGTATTTT. Protein sequence: CASSQDVSGDTQYF.

The J gene is TRBJ2-5, the V gene TRBV7-2; TRBD2 is a possible D gene (5 bases). V was shortened by 6 bases and J by 5 bases, with 13 bases between the two germline ends. The CDR3 extends over 13 amino acids. CDR1 and CDR2 (germline): SGHTA, FQGNSA. The CDR3 DNA reads TGTGCCAGCAGGAAGACAAGAGGGGAGACCCAGTACTTC. It yields the protein CASRKTRGETQYF.

This chain uses TRBV6-1 with TRBJ2-5; 8 bases map to TRBD2. Germline CDR1 is MNHNS and CDR2 is SASEGT. The length of the CDR3 is 13 residues. After removal of 10 bases from V and 5 bases from J, the junction contained 9 bases not matched to a gene. CDR3 loop: CATQRGIGETQYF. The CDR3 DNA sequence: TGTGCCACCCAGCGGGGGATCGGGGAGACCCAGTACTTC.

There are a few counts of this clone. The rearrangement uses TRBV6-1 and TRBJ2-7; 7 bases are shared with TRBD2. The V gene's germline CDR1 is MNHNS and CDR2 SASEGT. With V trimmed by 1 base and J by 3 bases, 6 bases remained unmatched. The CDR3 extends over 15 amino acids. CDR3 DNA: TGTGCCAGCAGTGAAGGGGAGGGGAACTACTACGAGCAGTACTTC. As protein: CASSEGEGNYYEQYF.

The chain uses TRBV6-1 and TRBJ1-3, with 9 bases matching TRBD1. Trimming took 4 bases from V and 3 from J; bases not matched to a gene: 10. There are 17 residues in the CDR3. Germline CDR1 is MNHNS and CDR2 is SASEGT. The CDR3 region has the DNA TGTGCCAGCAGTGCAGACGAGGGGACAGGGCTTGGAAACACCATATATTTT. Its protein is CASSADEGTGLGNTIYF.

The genes are TRBV18 and TRBJ1-5, with TRBD1 as a possible D gene (5 bases). The germline V and J ends were trimmed by 2 bases and 7 bases, with 12 bases remaining between them. Germline V gives CDR1 KGHSH, CDR2 LQKENI. The CDR3 has 14 residues. DNA for the CDR3: TGTGCCAGCTCACCATCGGGGGAGGGCCAGCCCCAGCATTTT. Its protein is CASSPSGEGQPQHF.

The rearrangement joins TRBV7-9 to TRBJ2-5; D is possibly TRBD1 (6 bases). Germline V gene data show CDR1 as SEHNR and CDR2 as FQNEAQ (reference sequence). The V and J ends lost 1 base and 5 bases respectively, with 14 bases between them. The CDR3 covers 15 residues. The CDR3 region is CASSLGAGVMETQYF. The CDR3 coding sequence is TGTGCCAGCAGCTTAGGGGCAGGGGTGATGGAGACCCAGTACTTC.

This sequence joins TRBV28 and TRBJ2-5, with D perhaps TRBD1 (5 bases). The CDR3 length is 12 residues. The V end was cut by 5 bases, the J end by 5 bases, with 9 bases between. Germline V gene sequence: CDR1 MDHEN, CDR2 SYDVKM. The CDR3 nucleotides read TGTGCCAGCAGTCAGGGCGAGGAGACCCAGTACTTC. Its protein is CASSQGEETQYF.

This clone has just one count. The rearrangement links TRBV19 to TRBJ2-7, with 9 bases matching TRBD1. Trimming removed 5 bases from V and 3 bases from J; junction bases left unmatched: 14. The CDR3 extends over 17 amino acids. Germline CDR1 reads LNHDA; CDR2 reads SQIVND (reference sequence). The CDR3 spells CASSPLPGTGISYEQYF. The DNA for the CDR3 is TGTGCCAGTAGTCCCCTTCCCGGGACAGGGATAAGCTACGAGCAGTACTTC. The variable domain in full, completed from reference TRBV19 and TRBJ2-7, reads DGGITQSPKYLFRKEGQNVTLSCEQNLNHDAMYWYRQDPGQGLRLIYYSQIVNDFQKGDIAEGYSVSREKKESFPLTVTSAQKNPTAFYLCASSPLPGTGISYEQYFGPGTRLTVT.